The next 24 T cell receptor beta chains were all read from a single sample in a study of cytotoxic CD8 clonotypes in ibrutinib-treated CLL. Profiled with immunoSEQ multiplex PCR; TCRdb holds only in-frame clones, not every one. The data contain 150,000 to 200,000 clones, approximately 91% of them seen just once; the ten biggest clones take up around 3%. The material sequenced was PBMCs, taken at disease progression, from a patient treated with ibrutinib. The receptors originated from a human donor with chronic lymphocytic leukemia.

The chain has TRBV2 and TRBJ2-7; the match to TRBD1 covers 8 bases. The length of the CDR3 is 13 residues. V gave up 7 bases and J gave up 4 bases; unmatched junction bases: 6. The germline gives CDR1 SNHLY, CDR2 FYNNEI. CDR3: CASTPDRAYEQYF. Here the CDR3 DNA reads TGTGCCAGCACCCCGGACAGGGCGTACGAGCAGTACTTC.

The CDR3 region has the DNA TGTGCCATCAGTGCTGTTGGGGAGACCCAGTACTTC. It yields the protein CAISAVGETQYF. The chain is built from TRBV10-3 and TRBJ2-5; no reliable D call. Germline CDR1 and CDR2: ENHRY and SYGVKD. Trimming removed 4 bases at V and 5 bases at J, with 8 bases between. This CDR3 is built from 12 residues.

V is TRBV28 and J is TRBJ2-5, with 12 bases lining up with TRBD1. The CDR3 consists of 16 residues. The J segment lost 5 bases and the V segment lost 6 bases, leaving 10 bases of the junction unmatched. Germline values: CDR1 MDHEN, CDR2 SYDVKM. The CDR3 bases are TGTGCCAGCAGCCGAGGGACAGGGGGCGCTTTCGAGACCCAGTACTTC. Its translation: CASSRGTGGAFETQYF.

The rearrangement uses TRBV7-9 and TRBJ1-2; D is unclear. This CDR3 has 16 amino acids. Trimming took off 5 bases at V and 4 bases at J, with 20 bases between the two ends. In germline, CDR1 is SEHNR, CDR2 FQNEAQ (reference sequence). The CDR3 protein is CASSARGAIRLYGYTF. As DNA, the CDR3 is TGTGCCAGCAGCGCCCGGGGAGCTATCCGACTCTATGGCTACACCTTC.

The chain carries TRBV15 and TRBJ2-2; no definite D call. This CDR3 spans 13 amino acids. Trimming cost V 5 bases and J 6 bases, with 10 bases left between them. In germline, CDR1 is LNHNV, CDR2 YYDKDF (reference sequence). The CDR3 region has the DNA TGTGCCACCAGCCTTTTAAAACCCGGGGAGCTGTTTTTT. Translated, it gives CATSLLKPGELFF.

This clone appeared once. The chain recombines TRBV19 with TRBJ1-1, with 8 bases fitting TRBD1. V gave up 5 bases and J gave up 5 bases; unmatched junction bases: 7. The CDR3 has 14 amino acids. CDR1 and CDR2 (germline): LNHDA, SQIVND (reference sequence). Written as DNA, the CDR3 is TGTGCCAGTAGTGTCAGGGGGCTGGCGACTGAAGCTTTCTTT. Protein product: CASSVRGLATEAFF.

The gene calls are TRBV18 and TRBJ1-1; weak D call: TRBD1 (5 bases). Trimming shortened V by 3 bases and J by 5 bases, and 10 bases separated the two germline ends. This CDR3 has 13 amino acids. Germline V gene lookup returns CDR1 KGHSH and CDR2 LQKENI. DNA for the CDR3: TGTGCCAGCTCACCTCGGGGGAAAACTGAAGCTTTCTTT. Its translation is CASSPRGKTEAFF.

The rearrangement uses TRBV7-3 and TRBJ2-1; possible D gene TRBD2, 5 bases. Looked up from germline, CDR1 is SGHTA and CDR2 is FQGTGA. Trimming removed 3 bases from V and 4 bases from J, with 13 bases in between. The CDR3 is made up of 15 amino acids. The CDR3 reads CASSFEAASYNEQFF. CDR3 sequence (DNA): TGTGCCAGCAGCTTCGAAGCGGCGTCGTACAATGAGCAGTTCTTC.

The chain recombines TRBV4-1 with TRBJ2-3, with 10 nucleotides matching TRBD2. J lost 8 bases, V lost 1 base, and 3 bases had no gene match. Germline-derived CDR1 and CDR2 are MGHRA and YSYEKL. CDR3 length: 14 amino acids. CDR3 bases: TGCGCCAGCAGCCAAGGCGAGCGGGAGGGTACGCAGTATTTT. This encodes CASSQGEREGTQYF.

J is TRBJ2-7 and V is TRBV28, with TRBD2 as a possible D gene (7 bases). This CDR3 is 15 amino acids long. V lost 4 bases, J lost 3 bases, and 16 bases lay in between. CDR1 is MDHEN and CDR2 is SYDVKM in the germline V gene. The CDR3 here is CASSSSRRGGYEQYF. Here the CDR3 DNA reads TGTGCCAGCAGTTCCTCAAGGAGGGGGGGCTACGAGCAGTACTTC.

The chain joins TRBV7-2 to TRBJ2-5; 13 bases are a match to TRBD2. The CDR3 extends over 16 amino acids. Per germline, CDR1 SGHTA and CDR2 FQGNSA. Trimming removed 4 bases from V and 5 bases from J; junction bases left unmatched: 7. The CDR3 DNA is TGTGCCAGCAGCTCAAGAACTAGCGGGAGGGTTGAGACCCAGTACTTC. This codes for CASSSRTSGRVETQYF.

This chain joins TRBV27 and TRBJ1-1; no clear D. CDR3 length: 13 amino acids. V lost 1 base and J 9 bases, leaving 12 bases between the germline ends. CDR1 is MNHEY and CDR2 is SMNVEV in the germline V gene (reference sequence). CDR3 in amino acids: CASSLYPDRKAFF. CDR3 bases: TGTGCCAGCAGTTTATACCCGGACCGCAAAGCTTTCTTT.

The chain uses TRBV19 and TRBJ1-2; no definite D call. CDR1 and CDR2 (germline): LNHDA, SQIVND (reference sequence). CDR3 length equals 15 residues. Trimming removed 0 bases from V and 4 bases from J, with 12 bases in between. The DNA of the CDR3 is TGTGCCAGTAGTATAGAGGTCCAGGTTCCCTATGGCTACACCTTC. It encodes CASSIEVQVPYGYTF.

The J gene is TRBJ1-2, the V gene TRBV29-1; no clear D. Germline CDR1 reads SQVTM; CDR2 reads ANQGSEA. Trimming removed 5 bases at V and 5 bases at J, with 15 bases between. CDR3 length: 13 residues. The CDR3 loop is CSVPPDQFYGYTF. CDR3 DNA sequence: TGCAGCGTTCCCCCGGACCAATTTTATGGCTACACCTTC.

The rearrangement links TRBV4-1 to TRBJ1-1, with a tentative D call TRBD1 (5 bases). Germline V CDR1 and CDR2: MGHRA, YSYEKL. CDR3 length equals 15 residues. The germline V and J ends were trimmed by 4 bases and 0 bases, with 12 bases remaining between them. CDR3 residues: CASSPPGILNTEAFF. CDR3 coding DNA: TGCGCCAGCAGCCCGCCAGGGATTTTGAACACTGAAGCTTTCTTT.

The chain links TRBV9 to TRBJ2-3; D is unclear. V was cut by 6 bases and J by 4 bases, with 21 bases left in between. Germline V gene sequence: CDR1 SGDLS, CDR2 YYNGEE. This CDR3 is 16 amino acids long. CDR3 region: CASTFNPNEPPDTQYF. The CDR3 bases are TGTGCCAGCACCTTCAACCCAAACGAGCCCCCAGATACGCAGTATTTT.

The chain employs TRBV19 and TRBJ1-2; TRBD1 might be the D (5 bases). Germline V gene data show CDR1 as LNHDA and CDR2 as SQIVND (reference sequence). Trimming shortened V by 0 bases and J by 4 bases, and 9 bases separated the two germline ends. The CDR3 is 14 amino acids. CDR3 sequence (DNA): TGTGCCAGTAGTATAGATCTGGGGCGCTATGGCTACACCTTC. This gives the protein CASSIDLGRYGYTF.

The V gene is TRBV27, the J gene TRBJ1-5; no clear D gene. CDR3 length equals 13 residues. Trimming removed 6 bases at V and 1 base at J, with 7 bases between. The germline gives CDR1 MNHEY, CDR2 SMNVEV (reference sequence). The CDR3 spells CASRSMSNQPQHF. CDR3 in DNA: TGTGCCAGCAGGAGTATGAGCAATCAGCCCCAGCATTTT.

This clone came up a few times. The genes are TRBV6-5 and TRBJ1-2; tentatively, D is TRBD1 (5 bases). Germline V lookup: CDR1 MNHEY, CDR2 SVGAGI. Trimming removed 7 bases at V and 4 bases at J, with 16 bases between. CDR3 length equals 14 residues. The CDR3 region is CASTRGAFAYGYTF. DNA for the CDR3: TGTGCCAGCACGCGGGGCGCTTTTGCCTATGGCTACACCTTC.

V and J are TRBV6-1 and TRBJ1-1; TRBD1 matches at 7 bases. There are 16 residues in the CDR3. J gave up 0 bases and V 2 bases, and 6 bases lay outside the gene matches. Germline V CDR1 and CDR2: MNHNS, SASEGT. CDR3 region: CASSEPLGGVNTEAFF. The CDR3 bases are TGTGCCAGCAGTGAACCTCTAGGGGGCGTGAACACTGAAGCTTTCTTT.

The V gene is TRBV19, the J gene TRBJ1-2, with D maybe TRBD1 (6 bases). CDR3 length equals 14 residues. Trimming left V 5 bases short and J 0 bases short, with 10 bases between. Per the germline V gene, CDR1 is LNHDA and CDR2 is SQIVND (reference sequence). CDR3: CASSDRTANYGYTF. The CDR3 nucleotides are TGTGCCAGTAGTGATCGGACAGCTAACTATGGCTACACCTTC.

V usage is TRBV5-6 and J usage is TRBJ2-7; TRBD2 agrees at 12 bases. The J segment lost 0 bases and the V segment lost 1 base, leaving 2 bases of the junction unmatched. Germline CDR1 SGHDT, CDR2 YYEEEE. The CDR3 consists of 16 residues. The CDR3 nucleotides read TGTGCCAGCAGCTTGCGGACTAGCGGGACCTCCTACGAGCAGTACTTC. Protein product: CASSLRTSGTSYEQYF.

The gene calls are TRBV5-6 and TRBJ2-1; TRBD2 might be the D (6 bases). V was shortened by 0 bases and J by 3 bases, with 13 bases between the two germline ends. There are 16 residues in the CDR3. Germline-derived CDR1 and CDR2 are SGHDT and YYEEEE. The CDR3 loop reads CASSLVAPRGYNEQFF. The CDR3 DNA follows: TGTGCCAGCAGCTTGGTTGCTCCGCGGGGCTACAATGAGCAGTTCTTC.

V and J are TRBV5-1 and TRBJ2-1, with D maybe TRBD2 (5 bases). Germline CDR1 and CDR2: SGHRS and YFSETQ. This CDR3 spans 12 amino acids. Trimming cost V 4 bases and J 10 bases, with 12 bases left between them. The CDR3 sequence is CASSPQRREQFF. The DNA for the CDR3 is TGCGCCAGCAGCCCCCAGCGGCGGGAGCAGTTCTTC. Supplemented by reference TRBV5-1 and TRBJ2-1, the full variable domain reads KAGVTQTPRYLIKTRGQQVTLSCSPISGHRSVSWYQQTPGQGLQFLFEYFSETQRNKGNFPGRFSGRQFSNSRSEMNVSTLELGDSALYLCASSPQRREQFFGPGTRLTVL.